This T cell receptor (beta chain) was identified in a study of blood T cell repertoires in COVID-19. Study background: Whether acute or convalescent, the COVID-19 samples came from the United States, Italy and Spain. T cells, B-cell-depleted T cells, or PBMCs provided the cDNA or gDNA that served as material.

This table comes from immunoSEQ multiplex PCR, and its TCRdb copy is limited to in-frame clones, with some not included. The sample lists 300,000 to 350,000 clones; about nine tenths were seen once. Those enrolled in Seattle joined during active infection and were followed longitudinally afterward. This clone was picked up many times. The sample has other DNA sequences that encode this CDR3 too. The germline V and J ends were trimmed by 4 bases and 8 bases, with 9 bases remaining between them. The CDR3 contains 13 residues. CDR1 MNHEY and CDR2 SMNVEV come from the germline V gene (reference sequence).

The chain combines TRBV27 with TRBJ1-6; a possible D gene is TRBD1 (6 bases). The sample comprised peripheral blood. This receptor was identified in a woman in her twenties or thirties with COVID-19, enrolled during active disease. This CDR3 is CASSYRDYSPLHF. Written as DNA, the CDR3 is TGTGCCAGCAGTTACAGGGATTATTCACCCCTCCACTTT.